This T cell receptor beta chain was captured by sequencing in a study of blood T cell repertoires in COVID-19. CDR3 length: 16 residues. The assay was immunoSEQ multiplex PCR, and TCRdb's table has in-frame clones only and misses some. Of about 110,000 clones listed, around 64% were seen once; the top ten hold about 2%. By its share, this clone is medium-sized. Sequencing was performed on peripheral blood. The rearrangement links TRBV21-1 to TRBJ1-2; the table calls TRBD1, which could not be checked here. TRBV21-1 has pseudogene status. This receptor was taken from a woman aged 40-49 years with acute or convalescent COVID-19. Here the CDR3 DNA reads TGTGCCAGCAGTCCGGGACAGGGGGAAGCTAACTATGGCTACACCTTC. Translation: CASSPGQGEANYGYTF.